This TCR beta chain is drawn from a study of cytotoxic CD8 clonotypes in ibrutinib-treated CLL. Study results and caveats: Clonality rose at ibrutinib response and fell back toward baseline at progression.

In the case of this clone: Its specificity is not known.

Germline V gene data show CDR1 as KGHSH and CDR2 as LQKENI. The CDR3 runs to 16 residues. V lost 3 bases and J 0 bases, leaving 9 bases between the germline ends. Sequenced by immunoSEQ multiplex PCR; TCRdb stores in-frame clones only, minus some. The sample yields tens of thousands of clones, 86% seen once. The receptor's source is a human donor with chronic lymphocytic leukemia. The chain combines TRBV18 with TRBJ2-6; D call uncertain. The source was PBMCs, collected before ibrutinib treatment. The CDR3 coding sequence is TGTGCCAGCTCACCGATTGCCAGCTCTGGGGCCAACGTCCTGACTTTC. This sequence encodes CASSPIASSGANVLTF.